This T cell receptor beta chain was recovered during a study of cytomegalovirus exposure and HLA in healthy donors. Notes on the study in general: In a later analysis, V- and J-gene trimming of beta chains associated with a DCLRE1C missense variant, replicated independently. The CMV antigen specificity of a few CMV-associated chains was confirmed through in vitro analysis. After further analysis at a later stage, some 15,000 TCR beta sequences were associated with HLA alleles at 0.05 false discovery rate.

PCR was performed using 60 Vbeta and 13 Jbeta primers. Here immunoSEQ multiplex PCR was the method, and the copy in TCRdb shows in-frame clones only, minus some. The profile shows about 55,000 clones, around 78% of them singletons. Germline assignment: CDR1 GTSNPN and CDR2 SVGIG (reference sequence). V dropped 0 bases and J dropped 7 bases, with 12 bases sitting between them. The CDR3 sequence is 13 residues long. Note on this clone: No antigen is known for it.

The V gene is TRBV30, the J gene TRBJ1-1, with a possible D match to TRBD1 (5 bases). This receptor was identified in a female donor in good health and CMV-seronegative. Source material: PBMCs. The CDR3 DNA reads TGTGCCTGGAGTGTACGACGAGACAGTGAAGCTTTCTTT. Translation gives CAWSVRRDSEAFF.